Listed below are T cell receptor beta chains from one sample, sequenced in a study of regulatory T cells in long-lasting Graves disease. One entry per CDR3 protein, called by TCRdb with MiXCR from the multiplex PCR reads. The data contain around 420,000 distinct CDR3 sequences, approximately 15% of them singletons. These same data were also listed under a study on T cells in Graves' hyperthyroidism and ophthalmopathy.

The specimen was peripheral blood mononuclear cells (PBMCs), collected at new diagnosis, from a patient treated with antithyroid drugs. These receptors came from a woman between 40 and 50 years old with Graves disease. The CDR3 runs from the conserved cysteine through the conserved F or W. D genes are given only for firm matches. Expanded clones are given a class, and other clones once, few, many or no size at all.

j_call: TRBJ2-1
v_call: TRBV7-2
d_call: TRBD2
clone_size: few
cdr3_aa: CASSLTLAGNNEQFF
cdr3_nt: TGTGCCAGCAGCTTAACATTAGCGGGAAACAATGAGCAGTTCTTC

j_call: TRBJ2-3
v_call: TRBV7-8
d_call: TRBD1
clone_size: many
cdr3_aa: CASSLAGTAGTDTQYF
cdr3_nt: TGTGCCAGCAGCTTAGCCGGGACAGCCGGCACAGATACGCAGTATTTT

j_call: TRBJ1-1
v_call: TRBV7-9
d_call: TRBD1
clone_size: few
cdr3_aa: CASSSPRGTGDIGMNTEAFF
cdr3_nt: TGTGCCAGCAGCTCCCCTAGGGGGACAGGGGACATTGGGATGAACACTGAAGCTTTCTTT

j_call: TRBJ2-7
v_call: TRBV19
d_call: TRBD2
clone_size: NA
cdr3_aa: CASSISGGGYEQYF
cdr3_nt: TGTGCCAGTAGTATCTCCGGGGGGGGCTACGAGCAGTACTTC

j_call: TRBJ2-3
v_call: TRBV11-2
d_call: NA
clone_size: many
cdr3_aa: CASSPSTRDTQYF
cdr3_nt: TGTGCCAGCAGCCCCTCTACTAGGGATACGCAGTATTTT

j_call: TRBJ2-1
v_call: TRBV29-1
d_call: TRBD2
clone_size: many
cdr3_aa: CSVEPWTSDYEQFF
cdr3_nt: TGCAGCGTTGAACCGTGGACTAGCGACTATGAGCAGTTCTTC

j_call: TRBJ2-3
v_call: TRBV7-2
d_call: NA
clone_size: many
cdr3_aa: CASSPAVTSTDTQYF
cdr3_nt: TGTGCCAGCAGCCCAGCGGTAACTAGCACAGATACGCAGTATTTT

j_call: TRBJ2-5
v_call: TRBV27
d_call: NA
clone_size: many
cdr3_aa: CASSPGRNQETQYF
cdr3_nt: TGTGCCAGCAGTCCGGGACGGAACCAAGAGACCCAGTACTTC

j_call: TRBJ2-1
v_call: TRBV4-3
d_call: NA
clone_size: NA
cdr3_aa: CASSQDEYSGYEQFF
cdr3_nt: TGCGCCAGCAGCCAAGATGAGTACTCGGGTTATGAGCAGTTCTTC

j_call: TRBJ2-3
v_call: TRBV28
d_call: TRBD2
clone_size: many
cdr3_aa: CASSQLPGLAGADTQYF
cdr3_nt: TGTGCCAGCAGCCAGTTACCCGGACTAGCGGGAGCAGATACGCAGTATTTT

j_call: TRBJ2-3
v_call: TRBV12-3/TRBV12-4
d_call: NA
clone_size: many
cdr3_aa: CASSPATSTDQIADTQYF
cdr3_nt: TGTGCCAGCAGCCCGGCGACCAGTACGGACCAGATCGCAGATACGCAGTATTTT

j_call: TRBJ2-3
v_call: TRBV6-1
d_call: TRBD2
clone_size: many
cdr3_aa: CATSSGMQRLTQYF
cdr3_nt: TGTGCCACCTCTAGCGGGATGCAGAGACTTACGCAGTATTTT

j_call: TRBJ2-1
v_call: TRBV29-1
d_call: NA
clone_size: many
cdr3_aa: CSVGGRTTVYNEQFF
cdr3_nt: TGCAGCGTTGGGGGGAGGACTACCGTCTACAATGAGCAGTTCTTC

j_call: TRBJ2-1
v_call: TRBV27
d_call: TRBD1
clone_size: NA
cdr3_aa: CASSFGQGAYNEQFF
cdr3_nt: TGTGCCAGCAGTTTTGGACAGGGGGCCTACAATGAGCAGTTCTTC